This T cell receptor beta chain originates from a study of control samples from healthy donors and cancer patients. The CDR3 has 13 amino acids. In germline, CDR1 is GTSNPN, CDR2 SVGIG (reference sequence). V dropped 6 bases and J dropped 3 bases, with 13 bases sitting between them. TCRdb keeps only in-frame clones here, not all; method: immunoSEQ multiplex PCR. The sample holds about 100,000 clones, roughly 90% seen once. The sequencing input was blood. The gene calls are TRBV30 and TRBJ2-3; D is unresolved. The sequence came from a man younger than 45 in good health. CDR3 in amino acids: CACGLFSTDTQYF. Written as DNA, the CDR3 is TGTGCCTGCGGCCTGTTCAGTACAGATACGCAGTATTTT.